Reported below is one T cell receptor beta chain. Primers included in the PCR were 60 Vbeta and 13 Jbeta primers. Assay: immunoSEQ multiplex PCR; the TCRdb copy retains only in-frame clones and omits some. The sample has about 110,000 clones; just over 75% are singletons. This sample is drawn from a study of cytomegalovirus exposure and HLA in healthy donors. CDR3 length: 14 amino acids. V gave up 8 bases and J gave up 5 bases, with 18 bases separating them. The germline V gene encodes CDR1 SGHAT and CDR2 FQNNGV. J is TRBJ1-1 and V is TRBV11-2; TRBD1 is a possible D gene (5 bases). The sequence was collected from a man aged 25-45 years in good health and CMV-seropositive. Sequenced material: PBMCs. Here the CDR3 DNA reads TGTGCCAGCTCCGAAGCGGAGGGGTTAACTGAAGCTTTCTTT. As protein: CASSEAEGLTEAFF.